This note documents a single T cell receptor (beta chain) sequence. These data come from a study of blood T cells in healthy people across ages. With a J-beta primer mix and a sample-barcoded 5' primer, a second PCR ran about 7 to 11 cycles. MiXCR was run by TCRdb on the 5' RACE reads, yielding one entry per CDR3 protein. Of about 720,000 distinct CDR3 sequences in the sample, roughly 20% were seen once. Germline values: CDR1 LNHDA, CDR2 SQIVND (reference sequence). The CDR3 sequence is 15 residues long. Unmatched junction bases numbered 6, after V lost 4 bases and J lost 4 bases. Input material: blood. V and J are TRBV19 and TRBJ2-3; 9 bases are shared with TRBD2. This clonotype was sampled from a man in his 70s in good health. The CDR3 DNA sequence: TGTGCCAGTAGTACCAGCGGGAGGTCCCCAGATACGCAGTATTTT. It encodes CASSTSGRSPDTQYF.